This T cell receptor (beta chain) was sequenced during a study of CD8 T cells in ankylosing spondylitis. General study points: In peripheral blood, disease-linked CD8+ clones occurred at relatively low frequencies. The study looked at matched synovial fluid samples from ankylosing spondylitis patients. Disease-linked clones were reported to be significantly enriched there.

Comment on this clonotype: Its antigen is unidentified.

Using quantitative 5'-RACE with molecular barcodes, the authors made TCR beta libraries. TCRdb re-called the 5' RACE reads through MiXCR, storing one row per CDR3 protein. The sample consists of about 160,000 distinct CDR3 sequences, about a sixth of them appearing once. With 5 bases clipped from V and 3 bases from J, the junction kept 12 bases outside the gene matches. Germline lookup yields CDR1 PRHDT and CDR2 FYEKMQ (reference sequence). The CDR3 has 16 amino acids. The sequence derives from a male donor with ankylosing spondylitis or in good health (not recorded which). The material sequenced was blood, either unsorted or a sorted T cell fraction (not recorded which). V usage is TRBV13 and J usage is TRBJ2-7, with 8 nucleotides matching TRBD2. CDR3 coding DNA: TGTGCCAGCAGCCCGCGGACTAGCCAAATGTACTACGAGCAGTACTTC. Its protein is CASSPRTSQMYYEQYF.